These 20 T cell receptor beta chains share one sample of origin, sequenced in a study of neurological immune-mediated disorders. One entry per CDR3 protein, called by TCRdb with MiXCR from the 5' RACE reads. The sample yields some 38,000 distinct CDR3 sequences, 4.8% seen once. The specimen was CD4+ T cells from blood. These receptors all stem from a man between 18 and 35 years old in good health.

This clonotype was counted many times. The genes are TRBV27 and TRBJ1-1; unclear D gene. V was cut by 5 bases and J by 1 base, with 11 bases left in between. This CDR3 region has 14 residues. Germline CDR1 and CDR2: MNHEY and SMNVEV (reference sequence). In DNA form, the CDR3 reads TGTGCCAGCAGTACAGCGGCGGGGAACACTGAAGCTTTCTTT. Translating gives CASSTAAGNTEAFF.

This clonotype was counted many times. The J gene is TRBJ2-7, the V gene TRBV25-1; D is perhaps TRBD1 (5 bases). The CDR3 sequence is 14 residues long. CDR1 and CDR2 from the germline V gene are MGHDK and SYGVNS. V was cut by 3 bases and J by 5 bases, with 14 bases left in between. The CDR3 nucleotides are TGTGCCAGCAGTGATGTCCGTCAGGGCCACGAGCAGTACTTC. Amino acid sequence: CASSDVRQGHEQYF.

This clonotype was counted at least ten times. J is TRBJ1-5 and V is TRBV20-1; the D gene is possibly TRBD1 (5 bases). CDR1 DFQATT and CDR2 SNEGSKA come from the germline V gene (reference sequence). V was pared by 6 bases and J by 0 bases, with 9 bases between. This CDR3 spans 13 amino acids. CDR3 sequence (DNA): TGCAGTGCGGCTGGACATAGCAATCAGCCCCAGCATTTT. Protein sequence: CSAAGHSNQPQHF.

The table lists this clonotype with a few counts. This chain links TRBV18 with TRBJ2-3; D remains ambiguous. The CDR3 is 13 residues long. The ends were cut back, 0 bases at V and 5 bases at J, with 6 bases in the middle. CDR1 is KGHSH and CDR2 is LQKENI in the germline V gene. CDR3 loop: CASSPPTGDTQYF. DNA of the CDR3: TGTGCCAGCTCACCACCGACTGGAGATACGCAGTATTTT.

This clonotype came up many times. V is TRBV6-5 and J is TRBJ2-1, with 7 bases fitting TRBD2. J lost 9 bases, V lost 4 bases, and 15 bases had no gene match. The CDR3 has 16 amino acids. The germline V gene encodes CDR1 MNHEY and CDR2 SVGAGI. The chain's CDR3 is CASSWGFGGGASEQFF. As DNA, the CDR3 is TGTGCCAGCAGTTGGGGTTTTGGCGGGGGTGCGTCTGAGCAGTTCTTC.

The table lists this clonotype with many counts. The rearrangement links TRBV20-1 to TRBJ1-2, with D unresolved. This CDR3 is 12 amino acids long. Trimming cost V 3 bases and J 7 bases, with 12 bases left between them. Germline V lookup: CDR1 DFQATT, CDR2 SNEGSKA (reference sequence). CDR3 loop: CSARVYTGGYTF. In DNA, the CDR3 is TGCAGTGCTAGGGTCTATACGGGTGGCTACACCTTC.

The rearrangement joins TRBV12-3 or TRBV12-4 to TRBJ2-1, with TRBD1 matching over 8 bases. The CDR3 covers 16 residues. V shed 6 bases, J shed 0 bases, and the junction held 7 bases outside the gene matches. The CDR3 DNA sequence: TGTGCCAGCAGAACAACAGGGGGGAGCTCCTACAATGAGCAGTTCTTC. This translates into CASRTTGGSSYNEQFF.

This clonotype was observed at least ten times. This chain uses TRBV5-5 with TRBJ2-7; 9 bases map to TRBD1. The CDR3 sequence is 14 residues long. Trimming took 4 bases from V and 7 from J; bases not matched to a gene: 9. Looked up from germline, CDR1 is SGHKS and CDR2 is YYEKEE (reference sequence). The CDR3, as DNA: TGTGCCAGCAGCCCCGGGACAGGGTGGATGGAGCAGTACTTC. Residues: CASSPGTGWMEQYF. The variable domain in full, completed from reference TRBV5-5 and TRBJ2-7, reads DAGVTQSPTHLIKTRGQQVTLRCSPISGHKSVSWYQQVLGQGPQFIFQYYEKEERGRGNFPDRFSARQFPNYSSELNVNALLLGDSALYLCASSPGTGWMEQYFGPGTRLTVT.

This clonotype has at least ten counts. The chain recombines TRBV20-1 with TRBJ2-7; TRBD2 is a possible D gene (6 bases). The CDR3 has 14 amino acids. The V end was cut by 3 bases, the J end by 0 bases, with 12 bases between. In germline, CDR1 is DFQATT, CDR2 SNEGSKA (reference sequence). The CDR3 sequence is CSARVRGVSYEQYF. CDR3 in DNA: TGCAGTGCTAGGGTACGCGGGGTCTCCTACGAGCAGTACTTC.

This clonotype was counted ten times or more. The chain is built from TRBV5-1 and TRBJ2-7; 8 bases are a match to TRBD1. CDR1 and CDR2 from the germline V gene are SGHRS and YFSETQ. CDR3 length: 15 residues. Trimming took 0 bases from V and 6 from J; bases not matched to a gene: 8. DNA of the CDR3: TGCGCCAGCAGCTTGGGGGGACAGGAGGGTCTCGAGCAGTACTTC. Its translation: CASSLGGQEGLEQYF.

This clonotype came up many times. The chain joins TRBV6-6 to TRBJ1-2; tentatively, D is TRBD1 (6 bases). V was pared by 6 bases and J by 2 bases, with 13 bases between. The length of the CDR3 is 14 residues. From germline, CDR1 is MNHNY and CDR2 SVGAGI (reference sequence). The CDR3, as DNA: TGTGCCAGCAGCTCGGACAGCCCGAACTATGGCTACACCTTC. It is translated as CASSSDSPNYGYTF.

This clonotype occurred many times. CDR3 residues: CASSPDRWAEAFF. CDR3 DNA: TGCGCCAGCAGCCCAGACAGGTGGGCTGAAGCTTTCTTT. The J gene is TRBJ1-1, the V gene TRBV5-1; D is possibly TRBD1 (6 bases). The germline V and J ends were trimmed by 4 bases and 6 bases, with 13 bases remaining between them. Looked up from germline, CDR1 is SGHRS and CDR2 is YFSETQ. The CDR3 length is 13 residues.

This clonotype was seen many times. The chain carries TRBV6-5 and TRBJ2-5; D may be TRBD1 or TRBD2 (7 bases each). The CDR3 has 16 residues. The germline V gene has CDR1 MNHEY and CDR2 SVGAGI. The germline V and J ends were trimmed by 6 bases and 3 bases, with 20 bases remaining between them. The DNA of the CDR3 is TGTGCCAGCAGGTCTTTCAGGGGGGGGGGCGAAGAGACCCAGTACTTC. Translating it yields CASRSFRGGGEETQYF.

With respect to this clonotype: This may arise from a read error, as a much more abundant clone is one base away. The chain employs TRBV18 and TRBJ1-6; no reliable D call. Looked up from germline, CDR1 is KGHSH and CDR2 is LQKENI. V lost 4 bases and J lost 6, with 13 bases in between. CDR3 length: 15 amino acids. DNA for the CDR3: TGTGCCAGCTCACTGGAAAGGGAAGTTAATTCACCCCTCCACTTT. Amino acid sequence: CASSLEREVNSPLHF.

This clonotype was counted ten times or more. V usage is TRBV3-1 and J usage is TRBJ2-3, with D unclear. V lost 3 bases and J lost 7, with 11 bases in between. This CDR3 is built from 13 residues. Germline V lookup: CDR1 LGHDT, CDR2 YNNKEL (reference sequence). CDR3 DNA sequence: TGTGCCAGCAGCCACGCTGCTCTAAATACGCAGTATTTT. Residues: CASSHAALNTQYF.

This clonotype occurred many times. The rearrangement joins TRBV5-1 to TRBJ2-3; weak D call: TRBD2 (5 bases). This CDR3 has 16 amino acids. From germline, CDR1 is SGHRS and CDR2 YFSETQ. Trimming pared 0 bases from V and 1 base from J, leaving 12 bases between. The CDR3 region is CASSLVGTRGTDTQYF. The CDR3 nucleotides read TGCGCCAGCAGCTTGGTAGGCACGAGGGGCACAGATACGCAGTATTTT.

This clonotype was seen at least ten times. This chain uses TRBV5-1 with TRBJ1-2, with D hard to call. The germline V gene encodes CDR1 SGHRS and CDR2 YFSETQ. The CDR3 contains 15 residues. V was trimmed by 1 base and J by 1 base, leaving 11 bases between them. Here the CDR3 reads CASSLRAVNNYGYTF. The CDR3 DNA sequence: TGCGCCAGCAGCTTGAGGGCGGTGAATAACTATGGCTACACCTTC.

This clonotype has at least ten counts. This CDR3 is CASSWRAGGLGDTQYF. The CDR3 region has the DNA TGCGCCAGCAGCTGGAGAGCGGGGGGGCTAGGGGATACGCAGTATTTT. The chain joins TRBV5-1 to TRBJ2-3; 10 positions agree with TRBD2. Germline lookup yields CDR1 SGHRS and CDR2 YFSETQ. J lost 6 bases, V lost 3 bases, and 10 bases had no gene match. CDR3 size: 16 residues.

This clonotype was observed many times. The chain combines TRBV5-1 with TRBJ2-3; 7 bases align to TRBD1. J gave up 4 bases and V 4 bases, and 6 bases lay outside the gene matches. Germline values: CDR1 SGHRS, CDR2 YFSETQ. The CDR3 loop spans 14 amino acids. The CDR3 sequence: CASSPGQSADTQYF. The CDR3 region has the DNA TGCGCCAGCAGCCCGGGACAGTCCGCAGATACGCAGTATTTT.

This clonotype was counted at least ten times. V is TRBV11-2 and J is TRBJ2-7; TRBD1 might be the D (5 bases). The germline gives CDR1 SGHAT, CDR2 FQNNGV. The CDR3 sequence is 15 residues long. Trimming cost V 1 base and J 3 bases, with 13 bases left between them. In nucleotides, the CDR3 is TGTGCCAGCAGCTTAGTCGTACAGGAGCGCTACGAGCAGTACTTC. Translated, it gives CASSLVVQERYEQYF. Supplemented by reference TRBV11-2 and TRBJ2-7, the full variable domain reads EAGVAQSPRYKIIEKRQSVAFWCNPISGHATLYWYQQILGQGPKLLIQFQNNGVVDDSQLPKDRFSAERLKGVDSTLKIQPAKLEDSAVYLCASSLVVQERYEQYFGPGTRLTVT.